The 7 T cell receptor beta chains below all came from one sample that was sequenced in a study of T-cell reconstitution after alpha-beta-depleted transplantation in children. The library targeted TCRbeta and was prepared with unique molecular identifiers. Using its own MiXCR run on the PCR reads, TCRdb lists one record per CDR3 protein. The sample contains under 50,000 distinct CDR3 sequences, about 9% of which appear only once. The source material was PBMCs, mostly from graft donor cells, sampled 60 days after TCRalphabeta/CD19-depleted stem cell transplant. The source of these receptors is a male patient aged 2-10 years who had a stem cell transplant for chronic granulomatous disease, so the T cells may come from the graft donor.

This clonotype was seen a few times. The rearrangement joins TRBV7-8 to TRBJ2-1; tentatively, D is TRBD1 or TRBD2 (5 bases each). V was trimmed by 7 bases and J by 6 bases, leaving 22 bases between them. This CDR3 is 16 amino acids long. Germline V lookup: CDR1 SGHVS, CDR2 FQNEAQ. The CDR3 DNA follows: TGTGCCAGCATCCTTGCACGGGGCCCCAGAGCCAATGAGCAGTTCTTC. Protein: CASILARGPRANEQFF.

V is TRBV14 and J is TRBJ2-7, with D tentatively TRBD2 (6 bases). Germline CDR1 reads SGHDN; CDR2 reads FVKESK. The V end was cut by 0 bases, the J end by 3 bases, with 18 bases between. The CDR3 runs 17 residues. CDR3 DNA: TGTGCCAGCAGCCAAGATGGGTACGGGGACTCTGGCTACGAGCAGTACTTC. As protein: CASSQDGYGDSGYEQYF. The full variable domain, rest sourced from reference TRBV14 and TRBJ2-7, is EAGVTQFPSHSVIEKGQTVTLRCDPISGHDNLYWYRRVMGKEIKFLLHFVKESKQDESGMPNNRFLAERTGGTYSTLKVQPAELEDSGVYFCASSQDGYGDSGYEQYFGPGTRLTVT.

The chain joins TRBV5-1 to TRBJ2-5, with 8 bases fitting TRBD2. V shed 3 bases and J 5 bases; nucleotides not matched to a gene: 12. Germline loops: CDR1 SGHRS, CDR2 YFSETQ. CDR3 size: 16 residues. CDR3 loop: CASSSGLALAAETQYF. CDR3 in DNA: TGCGCCAGCAGCTCCGGACTAGCCTTGGCGGCCGAGACCCAGTACTTC.

In its sample, this clonotype ranks as medium-sized. CDR3 DNA sequence: TGTGCCACCAGTGGACAGGGCTACGAGCAGTACTTC. Translation gives CATSGQGYEQYF. The chain uses TRBV15 and TRBJ2-7; 8 nucleotides agree with TRBD1. The germline V gene encodes CDR1 LNHNV and CDR2 YYDKDF (reference sequence). The CDR3 runs 12 residues. Trimming at V came to 6 bases and at J to 3 bases, leaving 1 base not matched to a gene.

The CDR3 region is CASSYSPGQGNGYTF. The CDR3 coding sequence is TGTGCCAGCAGTTACTCTCCGGGACAGGGGAATGGCTACACCTTC. The chain is built from TRBV6-5 and TRBJ1-2; 10 bases are shared with TRBD1. The CDR3 runs 15 residues. Germline assignment: CDR1 MNHEY and CDR2 SVGAGI. The junction had 4 bases not matched to a gene; V was cut back by 0 bases and J by 6 bases.

By sample fraction, this clonotype is medium-sized (0.01 to 0.1%). The chain couples TRBV2 to TRBJ2-7; 9 nucleotides match TRBD1. The V and J ends lost 6 bases and 6 bases, in that order; junction bases with no gene match: 9. CDR3 length equals 14 residues. Germline values: CDR1 SNHLY, CDR2 FYNNEI. The chain's CDR3 is CASRVTTGGGEQYF. For the CDR3, the DNA is TGTGCCAGCAGAGTGACAACAGGGGGCGGCGAGCAGTACTTC. The full variable domain, rest sourced from reference TRBV2 and TRBJ2-7, is EPEVTQTPSHQVTQMGQEVILRCVPISNHLYFYWYRQILGQKVEFLVSFYNNEISEKSEIFDDQFSVERPDGSNFTLKIRSTKLEDSAMYFCASRVTTGGGEQYFGPGTRLTVT.

In its sample, this clonotype was seen many times. This rearrangement joins TRBV3-1 to TRBJ2-7; TRBD1 is a possible D gene (6 bases). The CDR3 length is 10 residues. Germline CDR1 LGHDT, CDR2 YNNKEL (reference sequence). Deletions cut 9 bases from V and 6 bases from J, with 9 bases between. The DNA of the CDR3 is TGTGCCAGGAACAGGGCCGAGCAGTACTTC. Amino acids: CARNRAEQYF.